The 15 T cell receptor beta chains reported below all come from one sample, sequenced in a study of shared clonotypes between healthy human individuals. Measured with immunoSEQ multiplex PCR; TCRdb has only the in-frame clones, and not every one. The repertoire holds approximately 1.5 million clones, with roughly 98.5% as singletons. Sequencing was performed on naive CD4+ T cells sorted from blood. Described subset: CD45RA+ positively selected. These receptors were taken from a man younger than 45 in good health.

This clone has only one observation. The rearrangement uses TRBV7-8 and TRBJ1-2; TRBD1 agrees at 7 bases. V trimming: 1 base; J trimming: 7 bases; junction bases outside the gene matches: 6. CDR1 and CDR2 (germline): SGHVS, FQNEAQ. The CDR3 totals 14 residues. The CDR3 reads CASSLDRGSGGYTF. In DNA, the CDR3 is TGTGCCAGCAGCTTAGACAGGGGTTCGGGTGGCTACACCTTC.

For this clone: The sample carries other DNA sequences with the same CDR3. In DNA, the CDR3 is TGTGCCAGCAGCTTGGTCGGCTCCTACGAGCAGTACTTC. Its translation: CASSLVGSYEQYF. The V gene is TRBV5-4, the J gene TRBJ2-7, with D unclear. With 0 bases removed from V and 0 bases from J, the gap between germline ends came to 4 bases. Germline CDR1 and CDR2: SGHNT and YYREEE (reference sequence). The CDR3 is 13 amino acids.

This clone turned up a few times. Within the sample, other DNA sequences also encode this same CDR3. The rearrangement uses TRBV5-1 and TRBJ1-1; maybe TRBD1 (5 bases). Germline CDR1 reads SGHRS; CDR2 reads YFSETQ. V was clipped by 0 bases and J by 3 bases, with 6 bases between them. The CDR3 has 13 amino acids. The CDR3 nucleotides read TGCGCCAGCAGCTTGGTGGGGGACACTGAAGCTTTCTTT. Its translation is CASSLVGDTEAFF.

On this clone: This specimen includes other DNA sequences encoding the same CDR3. The rearrangement uses TRBV18 and TRBJ2-7; 9 positions agree with TRBD1. Per germline, CDR1 KGHSH and CDR2 LQKENI. Trimming cost V 3 bases and J 4 bases; bases outside gene matches: 4. This CDR3 region has 14 residues. CDR3 region: CASSPPGQGYEQYF. In nucleotides, the CDR3 is TGTGCCAGCTCACCCCCGGGACAGGGTTACGAGCAGTACTTC. Together with reference TRBV18 and TRBJ2-7, the CDR3 gives the full variable domain: NAGVMQNPRHLVRRRGQEARLRCSPMKGHSHVYWYRQLPEEGLKFMVYLQKENIIDESGMPKERFSAEFPKEGPSILRIQQVVRGDSAAYFCASSPPGQGYEQYFGPGTRLTVT.

Comment on this clone: Within the sample, other DNA sequences also encode this same CDR3. This chain joins TRBV7-2 and TRBJ2-3; no firm D call. Trimming took off 4 bases at V and 0 bases at J, with 2 bases between the two ends. There are 12 residues in the CDR3. The V gene's germline CDR1 is SGHTA and CDR2 FQGNSA. CDR3 DNA sequence: TGTGCCAGCAGCTCGAGCACAGATACGCAGTATTTT. It encodes CASSSSTDTQYF. The full variable domain, in which reference TRBV7-2 and TRBJ2-3 provide the parts outside the CDR3, is GAGVSQSPSNKVTEKGKDVELRCDPISGHTALYWYRQSLGQGLEFLIYFQGNSAPDKSGLPSDRFSAERTGGSVSTLTIQRTQQEDSAVYLCASSSSTDTQYFGPGTRLTVL.

The chain carries TRBV7-7 and TRBJ1-4; D uncertain. Trimming took off 4 bases at V and 10 bases at J, with 10 bases between the two ends. Germline V lookup: CDR1 SSHAT, CDR2 FNYEAQ (reference sequence). This CDR3 has 12 residues. The CDR3 region is CASSSRDGKLFF. As DNA, the CDR3 is TGTGCCAGCAGCTCAAGGGATGGAAAACTGTTTTTT.

This rearrangement joins TRBV5-1 to TRBJ2-7; D could derive from TRBD1 or TRBD2 (5 bases each). V was pared by 4 bases and J by 1 base, with 12 bases between. This CDR3 has 14 residues. Germline CDR1 SGHRS, CDR2 YFSETQ. The CDR3 DNA reads TGCGCCAGCAGCCCTCCGGGACGGTCCTACGAGCAGTACTTC. Residues: CASSPPGRSYEQYF.

V and J are TRBV5-5 and TRBJ1-5; D gene unclear. Germline V gives CDR1 SGHKS, CDR2 YYEKEE (reference sequence). Between the trimmed V and J ends, which lost 0 bases and 3 bases, there was a span of 13 bases. The CDR3 runs 16 residues. Here the CDR3 reads CASSLESGRPNQPQHF. CDR3 nucleotides: TGTGCCAGCAGCTTGGAGTCTGGTAGACCCAATCAGCCCCAGCATTTT. Drawing the rest from reference TRBV5-5 and TRBJ1-5, the complete variable domain is DAGVTQSPTHLIKTRGQQVTLRCSPISGHKSVSWYQQVLGQGPQFIFQYYEKEERGRGNFPDRFSARQFPNYSSELNVNALLLGDSALYLCASSLESGRPNQPQHFGDGTRLSIL.

J is TRBJ2-3 and V is TRBV6-6; D gene unclear. This CDR3 has 14 amino acids. V lost 5 bases, J lost 4 bases, and 13 bases lay in between. Germline V gives CDR1 MNHNY, CDR2 SVGAGI (reference sequence). CDR3 nucleotides: TGTGCCAGCAGTACCCCTGGCGTCTCAGATACGCAGTATTTT. This encodes CASSTPGVSDTQYF.

This clone appeared once. This sample includes further DNA sequences coding for the same CDR3. The rearrangement joins TRBV18 to TRBJ2-1, with D tentatively TRBD2 (6 bases). This CDR3 has 15 residues. Germline assignment: CDR1 KGHSH and CDR2 LQKENI. V was shortened by 0 bases and J by 5 bases, with 11 bases between the two germline ends. The CDR3 here is CASSPPGGGDNEQFF. The DNA for the CDR3 is TGTGCCAGCTCACCACCCGGGGGTGGGGACAATGAGCAGTTCTTC.

This chain joins TRBV2 and TRBJ2-5, with D maybe TRBD2 (6 bases). Germline V gives CDR1 SNHLY, CDR2 FYNNEI. CDR3 length: 14 amino acids. Trimming left V 4 bases short and J 4 bases short, with 13 bases between. CDR3 sequence reads: CASSVTGVGETQYF. As DNA, the CDR3 is TGTGCCAGCAGTGTAACGGGGGTAGGAGAGACCCAGTACTTC.

The rearrangement links TRBV15 to TRBJ1-5; a weak D match, TRBD1 (6 bases). CDR3 length: 15 amino acids. Germline lookup yields CDR1 LNHNV and CDR2 YYDKDF (reference sequence). V gave up 1 base and J gave up 0 bases, with 7 bases separating them. CDR3 DNA: TGTGCCACCAGCAGAGCAGGGGATAGCAATCAGCCCCAGCATTTT. Protein: CATSRAGDSNQPQHF.

V gene TRBV5-4 combines with J gene TRBJ2-2, with 9 bases that match TRBD1. The J segment lost 4 bases and the V segment lost 4 bases, leaving 8 bases of the junction unmatched. Germline CDR1 reads SGHNT; CDR2 reads YYREEE (reference sequence). The CDR3 loop spans 16 amino acids. CDR3 bases: TGTGCCAGCAGCAAACTAGACAGGGGGGGCACCGGGGAGCTGTTTTTT. It specifies CASSKLDRGGTGELFF.

Of note for this clone: One junction end disagrees with the germline gene, perhaps due to a read error. This sequence joins TRBV25-1 and TRBJ2-1; a possible D gene is TRBD2 (6 bases). The CDR3 is 14 amino acids. The germline CDR1 and CDR2 sequences are MGHDK and SYGVNS. CDR3 nucleotide sequence: TGTGCCAGCAGTGCTCTTGGGGGGACTTCGGAGCCGTTCTTC. Translating it yields CASSALGGTSEPFF.

This clone was recorded only once. This sequence joins TRBV28 and TRBJ1-5, with D unresolved. The CDR3 is made up of 13 amino acids. Per germline, CDR1 MDHEN and CDR2 SYDVKM. Trimming shortened V by 5 bases and J by 5 bases, and 10 bases separated the two germline ends. The CDR3 DNA reads as TGTGCCAGCAGTCCGTCACCTGATCAGCCCCAGCATTTT. This translates into CASSPSPDQPQHF.